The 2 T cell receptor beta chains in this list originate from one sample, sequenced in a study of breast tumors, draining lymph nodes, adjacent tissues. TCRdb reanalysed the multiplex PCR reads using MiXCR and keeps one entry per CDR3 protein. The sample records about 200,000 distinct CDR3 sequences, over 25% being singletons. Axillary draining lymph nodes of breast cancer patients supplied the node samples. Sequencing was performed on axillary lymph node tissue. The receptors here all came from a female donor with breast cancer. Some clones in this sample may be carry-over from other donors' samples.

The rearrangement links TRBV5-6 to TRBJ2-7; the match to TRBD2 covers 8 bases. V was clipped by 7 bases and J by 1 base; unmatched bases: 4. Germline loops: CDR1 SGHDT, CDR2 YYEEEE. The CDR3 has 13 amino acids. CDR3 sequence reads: CASRGRPSYEQYF. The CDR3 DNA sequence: TGTGCCAGCCGCGGGAGGCCTTCCTACGAGCAGTACTTC.

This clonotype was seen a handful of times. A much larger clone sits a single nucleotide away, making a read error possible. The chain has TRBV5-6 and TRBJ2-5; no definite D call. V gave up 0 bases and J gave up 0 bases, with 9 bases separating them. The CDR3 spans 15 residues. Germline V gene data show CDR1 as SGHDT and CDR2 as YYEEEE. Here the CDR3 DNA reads TGTGCCAGCAGCTTGGGGGCAGCTTACCAAGAGACCCAGTACTTC. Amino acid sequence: CASSLGAAYQETQYF.